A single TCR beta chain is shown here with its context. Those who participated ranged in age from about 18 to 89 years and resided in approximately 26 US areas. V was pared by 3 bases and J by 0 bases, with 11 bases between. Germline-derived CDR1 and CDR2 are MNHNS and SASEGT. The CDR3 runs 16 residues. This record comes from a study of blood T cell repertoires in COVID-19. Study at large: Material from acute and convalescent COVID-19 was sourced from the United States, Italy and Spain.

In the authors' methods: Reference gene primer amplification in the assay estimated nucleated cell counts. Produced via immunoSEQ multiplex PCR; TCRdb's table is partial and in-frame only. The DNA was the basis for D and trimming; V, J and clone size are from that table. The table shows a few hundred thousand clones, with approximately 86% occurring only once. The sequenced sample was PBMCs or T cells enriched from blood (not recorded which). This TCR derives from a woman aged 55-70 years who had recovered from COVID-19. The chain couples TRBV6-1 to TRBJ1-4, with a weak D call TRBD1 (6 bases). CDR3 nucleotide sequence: TGTGCCAGCAGTGACGTAGACAGGACAACTAATGAAAAACTGTTTTTT. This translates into CASSDVDRTTNEKLFF.